The T cell receptor (beta chain) described here comes from a study of CD8+CD57+ T cells in acquired aplastic anemia. Study overall: Roughly 3.1 ug was the average amount of DNA from sorted CD4+ and CD8+ cells.

Study-wide results and limits: Significant differences in CD8+ Simpson's diversity were not observed between patients and controls.

This CDR3 is built from 16 residues. Per germline, CDR1 SGHAT and CDR2 FQNNGV. V was pared by 5 bases and J by 0 bases, with 4 bases of the junction left unmatched. In regard to this clonotype: Its antigen remains unidentified.

Using genomic DNA as the template, TCR beta VDJ and CDR3 profiling was carried out. TCRdb processed the reads anew with MiXCR; each CDR3 protein has one entry. The sample includes around 190,000 distinct CDR3 sequences, 48% seen only once; the top ten take 10% to 15%. Individuals selected for sequencing had exhibited CD8+CD57+ cell expansion on flow cytometry. This sequence originates from a human donor with aplastic anemia. Sequenced input: sorted CD4+, CD8+, or CD8+CD57+ T cells (not recorded which) from PBMCs. J is TRBJ2-7 and V is TRBV11-2; 13 positions match TRBD2. The CDR3 loop reads CASSRTSGGLSYEQYF. CDR3 nucleotide sequence: TGTGCCAGCAGCCGGACTAGCGGGGGCCTCTCCTACGAGCAGTACTTC.